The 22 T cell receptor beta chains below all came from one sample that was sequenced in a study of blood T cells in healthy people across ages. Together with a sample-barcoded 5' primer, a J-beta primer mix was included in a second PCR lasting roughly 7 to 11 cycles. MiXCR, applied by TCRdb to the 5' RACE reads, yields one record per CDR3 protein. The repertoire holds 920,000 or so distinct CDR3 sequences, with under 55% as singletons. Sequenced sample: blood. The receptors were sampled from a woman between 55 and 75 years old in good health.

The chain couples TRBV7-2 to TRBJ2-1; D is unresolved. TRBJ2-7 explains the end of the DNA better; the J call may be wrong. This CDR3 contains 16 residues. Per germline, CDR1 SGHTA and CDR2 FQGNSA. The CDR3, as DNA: TGTGCCAGCAGCTTAGGGAGCTCCCTCTCCTACAATGAGCAGTACTTC. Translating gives CASSLGSSLSYNEQYF.

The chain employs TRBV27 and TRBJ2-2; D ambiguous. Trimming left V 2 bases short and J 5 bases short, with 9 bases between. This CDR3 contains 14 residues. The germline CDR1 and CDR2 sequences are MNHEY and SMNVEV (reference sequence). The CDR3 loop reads CASSLGPETGELFF. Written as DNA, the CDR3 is TGTGCCAGCAGTTTAGGCCCCGAGACCGGGGAGCTGTTTTTT.

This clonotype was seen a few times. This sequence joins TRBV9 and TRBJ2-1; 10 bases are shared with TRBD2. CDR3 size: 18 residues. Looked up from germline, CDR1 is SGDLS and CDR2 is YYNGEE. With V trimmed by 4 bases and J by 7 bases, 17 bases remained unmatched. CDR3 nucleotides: TGTGCCAGCAGCCTAAGAAGTCTCACTAGCGGGAATGCAAATGAGCAGTTCTTC. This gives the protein CASSLRSLTSGNANEQFF.

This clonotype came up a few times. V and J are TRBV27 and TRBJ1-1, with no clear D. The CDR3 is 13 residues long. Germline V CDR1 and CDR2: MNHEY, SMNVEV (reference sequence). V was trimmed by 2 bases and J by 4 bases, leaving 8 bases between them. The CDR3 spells CASSLRWGTEAFF. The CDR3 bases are TGTGCCAGCAGTTTACGGTGGGGCACTGAAGCTTTCTTT.

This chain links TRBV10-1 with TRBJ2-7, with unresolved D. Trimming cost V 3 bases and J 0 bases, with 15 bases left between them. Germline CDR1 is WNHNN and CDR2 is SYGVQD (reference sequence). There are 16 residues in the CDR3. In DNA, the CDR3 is TGCGCCAGCAGTGATTTTGCACTCACCGACTCCTACGAGCAGTACTTC. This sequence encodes CASSDFALTDSYEQYF.

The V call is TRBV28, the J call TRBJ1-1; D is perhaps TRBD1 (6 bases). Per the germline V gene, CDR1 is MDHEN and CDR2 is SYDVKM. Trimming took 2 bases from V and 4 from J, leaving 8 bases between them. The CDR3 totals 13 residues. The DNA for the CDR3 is TGTGCCAGCAGTTTAGGGGGCCTCACTGAAGCTTTCTTT. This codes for CASSLGGLTEAFF.

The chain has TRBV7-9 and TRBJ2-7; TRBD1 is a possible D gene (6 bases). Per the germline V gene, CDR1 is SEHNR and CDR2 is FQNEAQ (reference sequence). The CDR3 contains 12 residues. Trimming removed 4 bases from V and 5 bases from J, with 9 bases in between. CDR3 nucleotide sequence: TGTGCCAGCAGCTCAGCAGGGGACGAGCAGTACTTC. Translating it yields CASSSAGDEQYF.

CDR3 protein: CASSVEGRGADEQFF. The CDR3 region has the DNA TGTGCCAGCAGCGTAGAGGGACGCGGGGCCGATGAGCAGTTCTTC. V and J are TRBV9 and TRBJ2-1; D might be TRBD2 (6 bases). Trimming took 0 bases from V and 8 from J, leaving 15 bases between them. Germline V lookup: CDR1 SGDLS, CDR2 YYNGEE. The CDR3 spans 15 residues.

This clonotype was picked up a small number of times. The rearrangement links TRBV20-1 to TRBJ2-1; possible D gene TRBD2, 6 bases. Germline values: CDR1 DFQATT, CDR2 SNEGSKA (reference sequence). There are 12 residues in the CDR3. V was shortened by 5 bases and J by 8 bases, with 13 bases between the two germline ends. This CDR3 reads CSASRTTHEQFF. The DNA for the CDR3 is TGCAGTGCTTCGAGGACTACCCATGAGCAGTTCTTC.

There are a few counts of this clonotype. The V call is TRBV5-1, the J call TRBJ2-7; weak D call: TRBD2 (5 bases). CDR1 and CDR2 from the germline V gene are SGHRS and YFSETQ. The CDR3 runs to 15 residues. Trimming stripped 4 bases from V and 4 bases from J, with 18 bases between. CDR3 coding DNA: TGCGCCAGCAGCACGGACTCCTCCCGGGCTTACGAGCAGTACTTC. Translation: CASSTDSSRAYEQYF. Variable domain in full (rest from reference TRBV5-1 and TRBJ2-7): KAGVTQTPRYLIKTRGQQVTLSCSPISGHRSVSWYQQTPGQGLQFLFEYFSETQRNKGNFPGRFSGRQFSNSRSEMNVSTLELGDSALYLCASSTDSSRAYEQYFGPGTRLTVT.

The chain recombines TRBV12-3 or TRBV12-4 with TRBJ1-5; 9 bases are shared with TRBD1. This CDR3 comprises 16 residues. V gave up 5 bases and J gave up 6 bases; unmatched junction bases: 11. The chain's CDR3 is CASSPGTGLRSQPQHF. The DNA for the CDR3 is TGTGCCAGCAGTCCCGGGACAGGGTTGCGGAGTCAGCCCCAGCATTTT.

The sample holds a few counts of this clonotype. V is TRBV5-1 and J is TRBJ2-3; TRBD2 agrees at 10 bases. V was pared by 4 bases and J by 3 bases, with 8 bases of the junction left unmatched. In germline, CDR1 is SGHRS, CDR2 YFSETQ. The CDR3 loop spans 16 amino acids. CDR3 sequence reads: CASSGASGSRTDTQYF. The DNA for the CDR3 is TGCGCCAGCAGCGGGGCTAGCGGGAGTAGAACAGATACGCAGTATTTT.

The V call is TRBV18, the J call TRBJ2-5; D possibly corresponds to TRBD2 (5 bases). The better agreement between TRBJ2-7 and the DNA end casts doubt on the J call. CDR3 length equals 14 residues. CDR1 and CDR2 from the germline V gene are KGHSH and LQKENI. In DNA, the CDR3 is TGTGCCAGCTCACCAGCCACTAGGCTCTTCGAGCAGTACTTC. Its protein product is CASSPATRLFEQYF.

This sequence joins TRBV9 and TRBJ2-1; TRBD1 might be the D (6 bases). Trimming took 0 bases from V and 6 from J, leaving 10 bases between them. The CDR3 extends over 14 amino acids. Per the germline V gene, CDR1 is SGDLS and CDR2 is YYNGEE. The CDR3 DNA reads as TGTGCCAGCAGCGTAGACCCAGGGGTCAATGAGCAGTTCTTC. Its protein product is CASSVDPGVNEQFF.

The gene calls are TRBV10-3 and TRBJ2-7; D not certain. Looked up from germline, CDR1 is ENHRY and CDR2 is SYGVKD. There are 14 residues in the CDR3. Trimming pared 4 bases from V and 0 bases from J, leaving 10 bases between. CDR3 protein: CAISANQNSYEQYF. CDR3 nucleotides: TGTGCCATCAGTGCTAATCAGAACTCCTACGAGCAGTACTTC.

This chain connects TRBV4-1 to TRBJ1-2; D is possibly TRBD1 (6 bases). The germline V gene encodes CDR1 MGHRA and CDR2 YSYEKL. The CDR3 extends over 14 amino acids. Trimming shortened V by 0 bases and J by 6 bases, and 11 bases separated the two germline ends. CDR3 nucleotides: TGCGCCAGCAGCCAAGAACGGGGGGCGCATGGCTACACCTTC. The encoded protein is CASSQERGAHGYTF.

The CDR3 region is CASSYVSGIQYF. For the CDR3, the DNA is TGTGCCAGCAGTTACGTTTCCGGCATTCAGTACTTC. V and J are TRBV6-6 and TRBJ2-7, with unresolved D. Near its end, the DNA agrees better with TRBJ2-4, so the J call may be wrong. The CDR3 has 12 amino acids. The germline V gene has CDR1 MNHNY and CDR2 SVGAGI (reference sequence).

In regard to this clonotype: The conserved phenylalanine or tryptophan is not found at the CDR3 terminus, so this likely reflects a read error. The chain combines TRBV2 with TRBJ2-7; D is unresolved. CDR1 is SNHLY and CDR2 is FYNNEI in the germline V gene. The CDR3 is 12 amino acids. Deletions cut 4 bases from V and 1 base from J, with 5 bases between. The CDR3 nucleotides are TGTGCCAGCAGTGGCGATTCCTACGAGCAGTACTAC. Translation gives CASSGDSYEQYY.

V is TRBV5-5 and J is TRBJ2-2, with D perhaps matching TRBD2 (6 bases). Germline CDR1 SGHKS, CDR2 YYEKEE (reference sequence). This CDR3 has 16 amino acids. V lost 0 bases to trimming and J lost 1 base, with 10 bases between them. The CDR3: CASSLAPAGNTGELFF. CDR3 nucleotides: TGTGCCAGCAGCTTGGCCCCAGCGGGGAACACCGGGGAGCTGTTTTTT. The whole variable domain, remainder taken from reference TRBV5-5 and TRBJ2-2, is DAGVTQSPTHLIKTRGQQVTLRCSPISGHKSVSWYQQVLGQGPQFIFQYYEKEERGRGNFPDRFSARQFPNYSSELNVNALLLGDSALYLCASSLAPAGNTGELFFGEGSRLTVL.

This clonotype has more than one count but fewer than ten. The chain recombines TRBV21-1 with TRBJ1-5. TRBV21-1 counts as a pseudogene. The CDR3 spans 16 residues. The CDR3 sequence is CASSKVWGLSNQPQHF. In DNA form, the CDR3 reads TGTGCCAGCAGCAAAGTATGGGGGCTAAGCAATCAGCCCCAGCATTTT.

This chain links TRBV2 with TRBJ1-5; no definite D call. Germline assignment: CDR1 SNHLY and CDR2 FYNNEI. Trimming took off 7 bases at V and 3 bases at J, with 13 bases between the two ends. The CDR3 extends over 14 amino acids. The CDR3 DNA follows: TGTGCCAGCAACCGGGATGGGAACAATCAGCCCCAGCATTTT. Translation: CASNRDGNNQPQHF.

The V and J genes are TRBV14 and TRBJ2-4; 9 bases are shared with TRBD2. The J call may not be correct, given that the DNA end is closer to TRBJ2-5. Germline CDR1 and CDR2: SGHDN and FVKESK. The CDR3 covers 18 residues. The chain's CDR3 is CASSQVFSPAGGPGTQYF. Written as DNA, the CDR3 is TGTGCCAGCAGCCAAGTTTTTAGCCCAGCGGGAGGCCCGGGGACCCAGTACTTC.